The 7 T cell receptor beta chains below were found in one sample sequenced in a study of tumor-infiltrating lymphocytes in primary liver carcinoma. Unsorted bulk tissue, about 19-32 mg of it, served as the source for co-extraction of RNA and DNA. A primer in the constant region served to generate TCR beta cDNA from 500 to 600 ng of total RNA. Nested multiplex PCR, run for three rounds with slightly modified ARM-PCR, yielded TCR beta libraries. The first two PCR rounds used TRBV1-TRBV30 forward primers with a C-beta reverse primer, 10 to 11 cycles each. From the multiplex PCR reads, TCRdb called clonotypes with MiXCR, one entry per CDR3 protein. The repertoire includes around 120,000 distinct CDR3 sequences, approximately 71% of them detected once, and more than 8% sits in the top ten. Sequencing was carried out using tumor-adjacent normal liver tissue. The receptor set was obtained from a woman aged 55 to 70 with primary liver carcinoma and hepatitis B virus infection.

To note about this clonotype: The junction departs from the called germline gene at one end, perhaps through a read error. V is TRBV7-9 and J is TRBJ1-2; a weak D match, TRBD1 (5 bases). The CDR3 is 14 residues long. Germline CDR1 reads SEHNR; CDR2 reads FQNEAQ (reference sequence). The CDR3 DNA sequence: TGTGCCAGCGGCTCCCTGACAGACAACTATGGCTGCACCTTC. Residues: CASGSLTDNYGCTF.

The chain links TRBV18 to TRBJ2-2; 10 bases are shared with TRBD1. The CDR3 totals 15 residues. V dropped 2 bases and J dropped 4; count of bases not matched to a gene: 1. Germline CDR1 is KGHSH and CDR2 is LQKENI. Here the CDR3 reads CASSPWTGGTGELFF. For the CDR3, the DNA is TGTGCCAGCTCACCATGGACAGGGGGCACCGGGGAGCTGTTTTTT. The entire variable domain, with the rest obtained from reference TRBV18 and TRBJ2-2, is as follows: NAGVMQNPRHLVRRRGQEARLRCSPMKGHSHVYWYRQLPEEGLKFMVYLQKENIIDESGMPKERFSAEFPKEGPSILRIQQVVRGDSAAYFCASSPWTGGTGELFFGEGSRLTVL.

The rearrangement joins TRBV6-5 to TRBJ2-7; TRBD1 matches at 7 bases. Trimming at V came to 6 bases and at J to 4 bases, leaving 6 bases not matched to a gene. Germline V gives CDR1 MNHEY, CDR2 SVGAGI. This CDR3 region has 13 residues. The CDR3 protein is CASRTGAVYEQYF. The CDR3 DNA reads as TGTGCCAGCAGAACAGGGGCTGTATACGAGCAGTACTTC.

The V call is TRBV30, the J call TRBJ2-7; D gene ambiguous. Trimming cost V 5 bases and J 3 bases, with 14 bases left between them. The length of the CDR3 is 13 residues. Germline lookup yields CDR1 GTSNPN and CDR2 SVGIG (reference sequence). The DNA for the CDR3 is TGTGCCTGGGGGGATTGGCCGTTCTACGAGCAGTACTTC. Its translation is CAWGDWPFYEQYF.

In regard to this clonotype: Germline is not matched at one junction end, which may reflect a read error. The genes are TRBV5-4 and TRBJ1-1; possible D gene TRBD1, 6 bases. Germline values: CDR1 SGHNT, CDR2 YYREEE (reference sequence). The CDR3 covers 18 residues. DNA of the CDR3: TGTGCCTGCAGCTTGGTGGTTGGTGGCAGGGGTATCAGTACTGAAGCTTTCTTT. The encoded protein is CACSLVVGGRGISTEAFF. Supplemented by reference TRBV5-4 and TRBJ1-1, the full variable domain reads ETGVTQSPTHLIKTRGQQVTLRCSSQSGHNTVSWYQQALGQGPQFIFQYYREEENGRGNFPPRFSGLQFPNYSSELNVNALELDDSALYLCACSLVVGGRGISTEAFFGQGTRLTVV.

As concerns this clonotype: At one boundary the junction diverges from the germline segment, which might be a read error. This chain uses TRBV28 with TRBJ1-2; D unresolved. Germline CDR1 and CDR2: MDHEN and SYDVKM. This CDR3 contains 14 residues. The CDR3 is CASTLSWRSNGYTF. In nucleotides, the CDR3 is TGTGCTAGCACTTTATCATGGCGTTCGAATGGCTACACCTTC.

Note on this clonotype: This may be a read error, as it is one base from a much larger clone. The CDR3 loop is CATSRRETVINEKLFF. In DNA, the CDR3 is TGTGCCACCAGCCGCCGGGAAACAGTTATTAATGAAAAACTGTTTTTT. The genes are TRBV5-6 and TRBJ1-4, with no clear D. This CDR3 is 16 amino acids long. Per germline, CDR1 SGHDT and CDR2 YYEEEE. Based on the CDR3 plus reference TRBV5-6 and TRBJ1-4, the full variable domain is DAGVTQSPTHLIKTRGQQVTLRCSPKSGHDTVSWYQQALGQGPQFIFQYYEEEERQRGNFPDRFSGHQFPNYSSELNVNALLLGDSALYLCATSRRETVINEKLFFGSGTQLSVL.